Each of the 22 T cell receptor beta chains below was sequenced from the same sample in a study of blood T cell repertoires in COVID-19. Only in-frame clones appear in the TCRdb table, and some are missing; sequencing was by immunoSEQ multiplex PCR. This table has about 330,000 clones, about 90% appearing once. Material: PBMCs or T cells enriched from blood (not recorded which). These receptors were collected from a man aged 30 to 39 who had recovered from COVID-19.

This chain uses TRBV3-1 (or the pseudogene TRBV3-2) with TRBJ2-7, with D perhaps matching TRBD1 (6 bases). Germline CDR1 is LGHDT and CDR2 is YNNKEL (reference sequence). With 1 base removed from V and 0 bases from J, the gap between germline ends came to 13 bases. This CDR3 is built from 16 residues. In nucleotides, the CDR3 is TGTGCCAGCAGCCAAGTACCGGGACACACCTCCTACGAGCAGTACTTC. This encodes CASSQVPGHTSYEQYF.

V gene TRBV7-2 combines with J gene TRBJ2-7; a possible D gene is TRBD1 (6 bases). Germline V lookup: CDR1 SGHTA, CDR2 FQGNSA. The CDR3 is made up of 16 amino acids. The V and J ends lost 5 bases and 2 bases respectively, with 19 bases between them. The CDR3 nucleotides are TGTGCCAGCAGCCGCAGGGGCGCCGGGGTTACCTACGAGCAGTACTTC. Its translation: CASSRRGAGVTYEQYF.

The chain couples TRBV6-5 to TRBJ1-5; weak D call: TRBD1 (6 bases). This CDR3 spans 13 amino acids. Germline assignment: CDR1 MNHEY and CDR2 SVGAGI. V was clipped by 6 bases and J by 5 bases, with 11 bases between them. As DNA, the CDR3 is TGTGCCAGCAGCCAGGGGTTGTATCAGCCCCAGCATTTT. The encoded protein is CASSQGLYQPQHF.

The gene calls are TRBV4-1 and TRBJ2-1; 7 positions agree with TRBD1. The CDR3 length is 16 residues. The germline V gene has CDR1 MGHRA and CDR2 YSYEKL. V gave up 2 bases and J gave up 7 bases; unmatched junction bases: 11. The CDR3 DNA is TGCGCCAGCAGCCAACGGCCGGGACAGAACGGAAATGAGCAGTTCTTC. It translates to CASSQRPGQNGNEQFF.

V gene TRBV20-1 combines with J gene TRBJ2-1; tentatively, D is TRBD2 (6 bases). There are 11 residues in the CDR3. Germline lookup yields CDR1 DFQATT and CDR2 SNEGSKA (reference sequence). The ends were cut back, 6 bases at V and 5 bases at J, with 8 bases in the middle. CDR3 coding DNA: TGCAGTGCAAGACTAGACAATGAGCAGTTCTTC. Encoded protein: CSARLDNEQFF.

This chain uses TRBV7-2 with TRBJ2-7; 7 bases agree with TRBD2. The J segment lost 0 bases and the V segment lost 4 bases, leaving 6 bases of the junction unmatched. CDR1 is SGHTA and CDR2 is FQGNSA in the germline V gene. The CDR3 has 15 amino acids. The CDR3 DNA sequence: TGTGCCAGCAGCTCAGAAGCGGGGCCCTCCTACGAGCAGTACTTC. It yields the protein CASSSEAGPSYEQYF.

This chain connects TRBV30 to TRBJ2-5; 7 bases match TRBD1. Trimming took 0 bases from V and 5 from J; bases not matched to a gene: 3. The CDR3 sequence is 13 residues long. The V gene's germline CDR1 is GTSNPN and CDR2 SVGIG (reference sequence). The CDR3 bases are TGTGCCTGGAGTGTACAGGGGAGTGAGACCCAGTACTTC. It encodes CAWSVQGSETQYF.

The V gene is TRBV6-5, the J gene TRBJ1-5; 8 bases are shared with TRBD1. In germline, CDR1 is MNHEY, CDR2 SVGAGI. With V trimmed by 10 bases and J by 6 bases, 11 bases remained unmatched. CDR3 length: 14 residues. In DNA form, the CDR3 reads TGTGCCACCGCCGACAGGGGAGGTATTCAGCCCCAGCATTTT. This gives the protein CATADRGGIQPQHF.

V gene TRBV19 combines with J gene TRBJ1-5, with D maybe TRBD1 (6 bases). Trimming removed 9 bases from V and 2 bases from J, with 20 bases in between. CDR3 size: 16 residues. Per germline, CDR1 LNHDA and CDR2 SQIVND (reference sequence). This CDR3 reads CASRYGGHGGNQPQHF. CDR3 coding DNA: TGTGCCAGCCGGTACGGGGGGCATGGGGGCAATCAGCCCCAGCATTTT.

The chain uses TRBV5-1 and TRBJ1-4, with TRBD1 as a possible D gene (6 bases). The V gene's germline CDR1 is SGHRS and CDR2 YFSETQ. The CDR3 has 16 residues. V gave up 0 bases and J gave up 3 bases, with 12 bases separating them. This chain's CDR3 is CASSLGQVGANEKLFF. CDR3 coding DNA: TGCGCCAGCAGCTTGGGACAGGTGGGGGCTAATGAAAAACTGTTTTTT.

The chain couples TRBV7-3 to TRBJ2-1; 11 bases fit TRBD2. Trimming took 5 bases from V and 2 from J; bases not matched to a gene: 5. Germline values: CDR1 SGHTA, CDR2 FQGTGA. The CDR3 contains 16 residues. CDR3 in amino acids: CASSDSGGAAYNEQFF. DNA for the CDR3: TGTGCCAGCAGCGATAGCGGGGGGGCTGCCTACAATGAGCAGTTCTTC.

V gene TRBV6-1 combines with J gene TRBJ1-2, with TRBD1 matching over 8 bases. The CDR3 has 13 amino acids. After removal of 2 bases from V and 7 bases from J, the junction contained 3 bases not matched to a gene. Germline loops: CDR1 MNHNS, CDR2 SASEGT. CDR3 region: CASSERDRGGYTF. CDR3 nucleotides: TGTGCCAGCAGTGAAAGAGACAGGGGTGGCTACACCTTC.

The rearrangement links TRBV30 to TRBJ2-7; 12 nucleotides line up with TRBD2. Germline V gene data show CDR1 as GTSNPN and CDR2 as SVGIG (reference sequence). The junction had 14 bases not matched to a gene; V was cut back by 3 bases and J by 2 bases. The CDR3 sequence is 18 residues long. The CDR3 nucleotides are TGTGCCTGGAGAAAGACCCCCGCGACTAGCGGGGGTCCCTACGAGCAGTACTTC. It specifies CAWRKTPATSGGPYEQYF.

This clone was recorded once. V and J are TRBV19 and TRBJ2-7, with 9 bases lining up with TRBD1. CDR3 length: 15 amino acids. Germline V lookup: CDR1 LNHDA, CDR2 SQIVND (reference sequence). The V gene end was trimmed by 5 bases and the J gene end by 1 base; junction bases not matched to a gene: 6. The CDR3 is CASSAGQGYSYEQYF. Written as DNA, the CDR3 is TGTGCCAGTAGTGCGGGACAGGGCTATTCCTACGAGCAGTACTTC.

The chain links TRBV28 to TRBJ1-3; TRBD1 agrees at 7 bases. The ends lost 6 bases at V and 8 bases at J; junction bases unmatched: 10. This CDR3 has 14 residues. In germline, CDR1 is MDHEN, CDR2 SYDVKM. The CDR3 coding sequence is TGTGCCAGCAGCTCAGGGGACAGAAGGGACACCATATATTTT. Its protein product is CASSSGDRRDTIYF.

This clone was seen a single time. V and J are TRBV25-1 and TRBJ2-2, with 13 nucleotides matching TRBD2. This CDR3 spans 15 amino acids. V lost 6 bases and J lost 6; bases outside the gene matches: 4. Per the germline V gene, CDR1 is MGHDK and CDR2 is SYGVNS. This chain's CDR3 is CASSRLAGGSGELFF. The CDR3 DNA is TGTGCCAGCAGCCGACTAGCGGGGGGTTCCGGGGAGCTGTTTTTT. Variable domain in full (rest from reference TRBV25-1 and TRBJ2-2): EADIYQTPRYLVIGTGKKITLECSQTMGHDKMYWYQQDPGMELHLIHYSYGVNSTEKGDLSSESTVSRIRTEHFPLTLESARPSHTSQYLCASSRLAGGSGELFFGEGSRLTVL.

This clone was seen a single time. CDR3 sequence: CASSLTLDQPQHF. The CDR3 DNA reads as TGTGCCAGCAGCTTAACTTTGGATCAGCCCCAGCATTTT. J is TRBJ1-5 and V is TRBV7-9, with D unclear. Per germline, CDR1 SEHNR and CDR2 FQNEAQ (reference sequence). The CDR3 is made up of 13 amino acids. V was pared by 2 bases and J by 5 bases, with 7 bases between.

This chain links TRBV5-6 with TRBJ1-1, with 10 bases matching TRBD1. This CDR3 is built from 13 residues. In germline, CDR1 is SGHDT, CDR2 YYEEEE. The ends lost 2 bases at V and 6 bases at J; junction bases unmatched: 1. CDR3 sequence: CASSFGQGAEAFF. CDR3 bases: TGTGCCAGCAGCTTCGGACAGGGGGCTGAAGCTTTCTTT.

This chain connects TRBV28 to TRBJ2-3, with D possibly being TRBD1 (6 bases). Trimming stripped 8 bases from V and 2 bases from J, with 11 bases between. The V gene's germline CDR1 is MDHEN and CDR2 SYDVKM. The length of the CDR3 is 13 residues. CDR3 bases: TGTGCCAGCCGCAACAGGGCCACAGATACGCAGTATTTT. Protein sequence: CASRNRATDTQYF.

CDR3 nucleotides: TGTGCCAGCAGCCCGACAGGGGTGGACACCGGGGAGCTGTTTTTT. Translating it yields CASSPTGVDTGELFF. The chain recombines TRBV3-1 (or the pseudogene TRBV3-2) with TRBJ2-2, with 8 bases fitting TRBD1. This CDR3 spans 15 amino acids. Unmatched junction bases numbered 4, after V lost 4 bases and J lost 3 bases. CDR1 and CDR2 from the germline V gene are LGHDT and YNNKEL (reference sequence).

The CDR3 nucleotides read TGTGCCAGCCTCTGGACAGGGGGCCGAGAGACCCAGTACTTC. Its protein product is CASLWTGGRETQYF. The chain joins TRBV2 to TRBJ2-5; 11 nucleotides line up with TRBD1. V lost 8 bases, J lost 4 bases, and 6 bases stayed unmatched. CDR1 and CDR2 (germline): SNHLY, FYNNEI. This CDR3 has 14 amino acids.

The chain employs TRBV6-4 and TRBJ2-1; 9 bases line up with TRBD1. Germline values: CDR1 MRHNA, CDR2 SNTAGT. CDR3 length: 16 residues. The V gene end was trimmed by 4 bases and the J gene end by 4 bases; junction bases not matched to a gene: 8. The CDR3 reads CASSAFTGGGYNEQFF. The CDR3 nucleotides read TGTGCCAGCAGTGCCTTTACAGGGGGCGGGTACAATGAGCAGTTCTTC.